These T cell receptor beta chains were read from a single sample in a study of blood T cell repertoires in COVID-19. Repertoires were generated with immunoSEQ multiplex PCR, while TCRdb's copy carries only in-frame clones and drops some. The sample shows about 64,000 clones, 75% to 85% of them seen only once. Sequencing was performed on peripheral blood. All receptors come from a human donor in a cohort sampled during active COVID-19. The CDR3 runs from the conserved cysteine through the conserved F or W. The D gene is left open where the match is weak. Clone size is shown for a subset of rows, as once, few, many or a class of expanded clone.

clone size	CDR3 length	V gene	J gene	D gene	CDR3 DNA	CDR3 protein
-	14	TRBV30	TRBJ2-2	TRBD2	TGTGCCTGGAGACGCGAAGCGGGGAGGGGGGAGCTGTTTTTT	CAWRREAGRGELFF
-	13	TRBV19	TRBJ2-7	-	TGTGCCAGTAGTCCGTTGGGACTCATCGAGCAGTACTTC	CASSPLGLIEQYF
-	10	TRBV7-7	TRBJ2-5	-	TGTGCCGTAGGGGTTGAGACCCAGTACTTC	CAVGVETQYF
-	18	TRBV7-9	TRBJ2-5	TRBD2	TGTGCCAGCAGCTTATCGGGGACTAGCGGATACGCCGGAGAGACCCAGTACTTC	CASSLSGTSGYAGETQYF
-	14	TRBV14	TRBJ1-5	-	TGTGCCAGCAGCCAAACAGGGCGTCATCAGCCCCAGCATTTT	CASSQTGRHQPQHF
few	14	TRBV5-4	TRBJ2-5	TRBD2	TGTGCCAGCAGCTCCGGGGGGGCCCCAGAGACCCAGTACTTC	CASSSGGAPETQYF
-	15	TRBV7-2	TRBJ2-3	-	TGTGCCAGCAGCCCAGGTGGGGGCCCCACAGATACGCAGTATTTT	CASSPGGGPTDTQYF
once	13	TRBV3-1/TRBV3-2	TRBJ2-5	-	TGTGCCAGCAGCCCGACTGAAAGGGAGACCCAGTACTTC	CASSPTERETQYF
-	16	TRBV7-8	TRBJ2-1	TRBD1	TGTGCCAGCAGCTTAGCAGGGACAGCCTCCTACAATGAGCAGTTCTTC	CASSLAGTASYNEQFF
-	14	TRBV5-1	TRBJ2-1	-	TGCGCCAGCAGCATACTAGTTTCCGGCAGTGAGCAGTTCTTC	CASSILVSGSEQFF
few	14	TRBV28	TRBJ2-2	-	TGTGCCAGCAGTCTCACGCAGGGAAAGGGTGTGCTGTTTTTT	CASSLTQGKGVLFF
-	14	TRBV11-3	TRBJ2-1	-	TGTGCCAGCAGCTTCCGTCAGGGCTACAATGAGCAGTTCTTC	CASSFRQGYNEQFF
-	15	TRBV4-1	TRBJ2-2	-	TGCGCCAGCAGCCAAGCACAGAGGAACACCGGGGAGCTGTTTTTT	CASSQAQRNTGELFF
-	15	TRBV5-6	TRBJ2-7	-	TGTGCCAGCAGCCCGGGGAGAGAATTCTCCTACGAGCAGTACTTC	CASSPGREFSYEQYF